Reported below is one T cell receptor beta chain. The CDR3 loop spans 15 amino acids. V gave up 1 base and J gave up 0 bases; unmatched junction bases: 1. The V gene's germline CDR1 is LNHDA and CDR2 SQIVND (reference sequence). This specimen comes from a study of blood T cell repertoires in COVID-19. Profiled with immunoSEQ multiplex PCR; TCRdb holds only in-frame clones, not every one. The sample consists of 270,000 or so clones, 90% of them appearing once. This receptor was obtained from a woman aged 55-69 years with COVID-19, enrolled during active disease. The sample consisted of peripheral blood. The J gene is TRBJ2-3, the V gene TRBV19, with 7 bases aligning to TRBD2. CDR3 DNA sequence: TGTGCCAGTAGTATAGCGGGGGGAAGCACAGATACGCAGTATTTT. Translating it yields CASSIAGGSTDTQYF. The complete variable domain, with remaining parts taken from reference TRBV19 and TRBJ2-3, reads DGGITQSPKYLFRKEGQNVTLSCEQNLNHDAMYWYRQDPGQGLRLIYYSQIVNDFQKGDIAEGYSVSREKKESFPLTVTSAQKNPTAFYLCASSIAGGSTDTQYFGPGTRLTVL.